Following are 27 T cell receptor beta chains from one sample sequenced in a study of identical twins. TCRdb re-called the 5' RACE reads through MiXCR, storing one row per CDR3 protein. This table holds about 200,000 distinct CDR3 sequences, 6.5% to 8.5% found once. In addition, the sample was reused for a study of yellow fever vaccine responses in identical twins.

Sequenced: memory (CD45RO+) T cells sorted from blood. Source of these receptors: a woman between 18 and 30 years old in good health.

This chain connects TRBV2 to TRBJ1-1; TRBD1 is a possible D gene (6 bases). The V end was cut by 4 bases, the J end by 6 bases, with 18 bases between. This CDR3 has 15 residues. Germline loops: CDR1 SNHLY, CDR2 FYNNEI. The CDR3 DNA follows: TGTGCCAGCAGTGTCCTACAGGGTAAAAGCGCTGAAGCTTTCTTT. It is translated as CASSVLQGKSAEAFF.

This clonotype occurred once. This chain uses TRBV7-3 with TRBJ2-1; unclear D gene. CDR1 SGHTA and CDR2 FQGTGA come from the germline V gene. The ends were cut back, 3 bases at V and 5 bases at J, with 8 bases in the middle. The CDR3 runs 13 residues. The CDR3 DNA sequence: TGTGCCAGCAGCTTCGGCCTGAACAATGAGCAGTTCTTC. Translating it yields CASSFGLNNEQFF.

The V gene is TRBV2, the J gene TRBJ2-1; D is perhaps TRBD1 or TRBD2 (7 bases each). The CDR3 is 17 residues long. Germline V gene sequence: CDR1 SNHLY, CDR2 FYNNEI. The CDR3 DNA reads TGTACCCGCAGTCCCAGGGGGGGAGGGACCTTTTCCAATGAGCAGTTCTTC. It encodes CTRSPRGGGTFSNEQFF.

This clonotype has only a few counts. The chain has TRBV7-9 and TRBJ2-7, with D possibly TRBD2 on 6 matching bases. V shed 1 base and J shed 2 bases, with 18 bases lying between them. The CDR3 extends over 17 amino acids. Per the germline V gene, CDR1 is SEHNR and CDR2 is FQNEAQ (reference sequence). The CDR3 coding sequence is TGTGCCAGCAGCTTAGGAGGTCCCGCGGGACCAACCTACGAGCAGTACTTC. Amino acids: CASSLGGPAGPTYEQYF.

This clonotype was counted at least ten times. The gene calls are TRBV29-1 and TRBJ2-3; 11 nucleotides align to TRBD1. J gave up 5 bases and V 1 base, and 2 bases lay outside the gene matches. The CDR3 sequence is 14 residues long. CDR1 is SQVTM, CDR2 ANQGSEA, per germline. The CDR3: CSVEVGTGGDTQYF. CDR3 coding DNA: TGCAGCGTTGAAGTCGGGACAGGGGGAGATACGCAGTATTTT.

There are many counts of this clonotype. The chain is built from TRBV10-1 and TRBJ2-7; D may be TRBD2 (5 bases). Germline-derived CDR1 and CDR2 are WNHNN and SYGVQD (reference sequence). The CDR3 runs to 14 residues. V lost 2 bases, J lost 4 bases, and 12 bases lay in between. The CDR3, as DNA: TGCGCCAGCAGTGAGACCCTAGCACGGTACGAGCAGTACTTC. It codes for CASSETLARYEQYF.

The chain uses TRBV24-1 and TRBJ2-7; TRBD2 matches 13 bases. Germline loops: CDR1 KGHDR, CDR2 SFDVKD. V gave up 4 bases and J gave up 2 bases; unmatched junction bases: 10. The CDR3 consists of 18 residues. This CDR3 reads CATSETLAGGYLAYEQYF. The CDR3 DNA sequence: TGTGCCACCAGTGAAACACTAGCGGGAGGGTATCTAGCCTACGAGCAGTACTTC.

This clonotype was seen only a few times. The V gene is TRBV12-3 or TRBV12-4, the J gene TRBJ2-2, with 9 bases that match TRBD2. Germline trimming cut 1 base from V and 5 bases from J; bases unmatched to any gene: 5. This CDR3 has 16 residues. For the CDR3, the DNA is TGTGCCAGCAGTTTAGGAGCGGGAGGTTATACCGGGGAGCTGTTTTTT. Translation gives CASSLGAGGYTGELFF.

The V gene is TRBV28, the J gene TRBJ2-7, with 9 bases fitting TRBD1. Looked up from germline, CDR1 is MDHEN and CDR2 is SYDVKM. CDR3 length equals 15 residues. After removal of 5 bases from V and 1 base from J, the junction contained 6 bases not matched to a gene. The CDR3 protein is CASSHTGGKSYEQYF. The CDR3 DNA reads as TGTGCCAGCAGTCATACAGGGGGCAAGTCCTACGAGCAGTACTTC.

This clonotype was recorded at least ten times. V is TRBV7-9 and J is TRBJ2-7, with D unresolved. The CDR3 spans 13 residues. The V gene's germline CDR1 is SEHNR and CDR2 FQNEAQ (reference sequence). V was shortened by 0 bases and J by 0 bases, with 3 bases between the two germline ends. The CDR3 DNA follows: TGTGCCAGCAGCTTAGCTTTCTCCTACGAGCAGTACTTC. The encoded protein is CASSLAFSYEQYF.

This clonotype appeared many times. The CDR3 sequence is CASSLVEDAPLHF. CDR3 in DNA: TGTGCCAGCAGTTTAGTAGAAGATGCACCCCTCCACTTT. V gene TRBV27 combines with J gene TRBJ1-6; D remains unclear. V shed 2 bases and J shed 11 bases, with 10 bases lying between them. Germline V lookup: CDR1 MNHEY, CDR2 SMNVEV (reference sequence). The CDR3 has 13 residues.

The sample holds many counts of this clonotype. The chain carries TRBV4-3 and TRBJ2-1; D perhaps matches TRBD2 (6 bases). This CDR3 comprises 16 residues. Trimming left V 3 bases short and J 4 bases short, with 16 bases between. Germline-derived CDR1 and CDR2 are LGHNA and YSLEER. The CDR3 loop is CASSQGRDSYYNEQFF. For the CDR3, the DNA is TGCGCCAGCAGCCAGGGCCGGGACTCCTATTACAATGAGCAGTTCTTC.

This clonotype was seen a handful of times. This chain connects TRBV6-6 to TRBJ2-7; D tentatively fits TRBD1 or TRBD2 (5 bases each). V was trimmed by 8 bases and J by 4 bases, leaving 15 bases between them. This CDR3 has 13 residues. The germline V gene has CDR1 MNHNY and CDR2 SVGAGI (reference sequence). CDR3 residues: CASHRDEPYEQYF. Written as DNA, the CDR3 is TGTGCCAGCCACCGGGACGAACCTTACGAGCAGTACTTC.

This clonotype was counted many times. V and J are TRBV27 and TRBJ2-5, with D possibly TRBD1 on 6 matching bases. The germline CDR1 and CDR2 sequences are MNHEY and SMNVEV (reference sequence). The CDR3 is made up of 16 amino acids. The germline V and J ends were trimmed by 5 bases and 1 base, with 17 bases remaining between them. The CDR3 DNA is TGTGCCAGCAGTAGCAGACAGCAGGGGTTCCAAGAGACCCAGTACTTC. Protein sequence: CASSSRQQGFQETQYF.

The genes are TRBV20-1 and TRBJ2-6, with D perhaps being TRBD1 or TRBD2 (6 bases each). The germline gives CDR1 DFQATT, CDR2 SNEGSKA (reference sequence). This CDR3 is 16 amino acids long. Deletions cut 2 bases from V and 2 bases from J, with 13 bases between. The DNA for the CDR3 is TGCAGTGCTAGATTCGGGGGCAGGCCTGGGGCCAACGTCCTGACTTTC. It specifies CSARFGGRPGANVLTF.

This clonotype was observed a handful of times. This rearrangement joins TRBV6-5 to TRBJ1-1; D may be TRBD1 (6 bases). V lost 2 bases to trimming and J lost 7 bases, with 11 bases between them. Germline V gene lookup returns CDR1 MNHEY and CDR2 SVGAGI. The CDR3 totals 13 residues. CDR3 loop: CASSYGGPGEAFF. CDR3 DNA: TGTGCCAGCAGTTACGGGGGGCCCGGTGAAGCTTTCTTT.

The sample holds many counts of this clonotype. The chain links TRBV11-2 to TRBJ1-5; D ambiguous. The V gene lost 5 bases and the J gene lost 4 bases, with 9 bases spanning the gap. Germline V gives CDR1 SGHAT, CDR2 FQNNGV. The CDR3 has 13 residues. This chain's CDR3 is CASSPRGNQPQHF. The CDR3 nucleotides are TGTGCCAGCAGCCCGCGGGGAAATCAGCCCCAGCATTTT.

This clonotype was seen many times. The J gene is TRBJ2-3, the V gene TRBV6-1, with 10 bases fitting TRBD2. V dropped 5 bases and J dropped 4; count of bases not matched to a gene: 6. The CDR3 runs to 15 residues. Germline-derived CDR1 and CDR2 are MNHNS and SASEGT. Written as DNA, the CDR3 is TGTGCCAGCAGTCCGGGACTAGCGTTGTCAGATACGCAGTATTTT. It encodes CASSPGLALSDTQYF.

This clonotype was picked up many times. The rearrangement uses TRBV7-2 and TRBJ2-2; D possibly corresponds to TRBD2 (5 bases). The CDR3 totals 15 residues. V lost 6 bases and J 5 bases, leaving 16 bases between the germline ends. In germline, CDR1 is SGHTA, CDR2 FQGNSA. DNA of the CDR3: TGTGCCAGCAGGGAGGATGGCTACCCGACCGGGGAGCTGTTTTTT. Amino acids: CASREDGYPTGELFF.

This clonotype appeared a few times. The chain has TRBV7-2 and TRBJ2-1, with 7 bases aligning to TRBD1. V gave up 5 bases and J gave up 0 bases; unmatched junction bases: 4. The CDR3 length is 15 residues. The germline gives CDR1 SGHTA, CDR2 FQGNSA. The CDR3 DNA sequence: TGTGCCAGCAGCGCCTGGGACAGCTCCTACAATGAGCAGTTCTTC. It yields the protein CASSAWDSSYNEQFF.

The genes are TRBV7-2 and TRBJ2-3; D possibly corresponds to TRBD2 (6 bases). Per germline, CDR1 SGHTA and CDR2 FQGNSA. V was clipped by 1 base and J by 0 bases, with 11 bases between them. CDR3 length equals 16 residues. As DNA, the CDR3 is TGTGCCAGCAGCTTAGATAGCGGTACTAGCACAGATACGCAGTATTTT. Protein product: CASSLDSGTSTDTQYF.

At least ten counts were recorded for this clonotype. The chain carries TRBV20-1 and TRBJ2-1; perhaps TRBD1 as D (6 bases). The V end lost 0 bases, the J end lost 10 bases, and 16 bases lay between the germline ends. The CDR3 loop spans 14 amino acids. From germline, CDR1 is DFQATT and CDR2 SNEGSKA (reference sequence). The CDR3 loop reads CSARDWDTEGEQFF. The CDR3 region has the DNA TGCAGTGCTAGAGATTGGGACACCGAGGGGGAGCAGTTCTTC.

The V gene is TRBV20-1, the J gene TRBJ1-6; D call uncertain. The CDR3 loop spans 12 amino acids. Trimming removed 5 bases from V and 5 bases from J, with 7 bases in between. The germline V gene encodes CDR1 DFQATT and CDR2 SNEGSKA (reference sequence). The CDR3 DNA sequence: TGCAGTGCTCGACAAGATAATTCACCCCTCCACTTT. Translation: CSARQDNSPLHF.

This clonotype was counted ten times or more. The genes are TRBV4-2 and TRBJ2-1; perhaps TRBD1 as D (6 bases). This CDR3 has 14 residues. Deletions cut 4 bases from V and 2 bases from J, with 9 bases between. The germline V gene has CDR1 LGHNA and CDR2 YNFKEQ. DNA of the CDR3: TGTGCCAGCAGCCCGGGACAAACCTACAATGAGCAGTTCTTC. It translates to CASSPGQTYNEQFF.

Many counts were recorded for this clonotype. The chain links TRBV7-9 to TRBJ1-4; D is unresolved. Germline CDR1 and CDR2: SEHNR and FQNEAQ (reference sequence). The CDR3 covers 15 residues. V was trimmed by 1 base and J by 8 bases, leaving 14 bases between them. In DNA form, the CDR3 reads TGTGCCAGCAGCTTAGAAGGCACAGTTGGAGAAAAACTGTTTTTT. Amino acid sequence: CASSLEGTVGEKLFF.

The chain carries TRBV5-1 and TRBJ1-6; 9 bases are a match to TRBD1. Germline CDR1 and CDR2: SGHRS and YFSETQ. The CDR3 has 16 amino acids. V lost 1 base, J lost 8 bases, and 7 bases stayed unmatched. The CDR3 DNA follows: TGCGCCAGCAGCTTGATAATGGGACAGGGATATTCACCCCTCCACTTT. It specifies CASSLIMGQGYSPLHF.

The CDR3 reads CASSIARGAAYTQYF. CDR3 DNA sequence: TGTGCCAGCAGCATTGCTCGCGGGGCCGCCTATACGCAGTATTTT. The chain joins TRBV7-3 to TRBJ2-3; weak D call: TRBD2 (6 bases). This CDR3 comprises 15 residues. CDR1 is SGHTA and CDR2 is FQGTGA in the germline V gene. V shed 5 bases and J shed 7 bases, with 19 bases lying between them.